These 5 T cell receptor beta chains came from one sample sequenced in a study of blood T cell repertoires in COVID-19. This table comes from immunoSEQ multiplex PCR, and its TCRdb copy is limited to in-frame clones, with some not included. The table records about 78,000 clones, about nine tenths of them present only once. Material for sequencing was peripheral blood. The source is a woman between 45 and 60 years old in a cohort sampled during active COVID-19.

The chain uses TRBV5-8 and TRBJ2-1, with TRBD2 matching over 9 bases. This CDR3 spans 15 amino acids. Germline V gives CDR1 SGHTS, CDR2 YDEGEE. Trimming at V came to 1 base and at J to 4 bases, leaving 3 bases not matched to a gene. The chain's CDR3 is CASSLSLAGYNEQFF. The CDR3 DNA reads as TGTGCCAGCAGCTTGTCACTAGCGGGTTACAATGAGCAGTTCTTC.

The V call is TRBV28, the J call TRBJ1-2; weak D call: TRBD1 (5 bases). The CDR3 consists of 12 residues. Trimming cost V 5 bases and J 5 bases, with 9 bases left between them. Germline CDR1 and CDR2: MDHEN and SYDVKM. The CDR3 nucleotides read TGTGCCAGCAGTCCCGACAGTTATGGCTACACCTTC. Protein product: CASSPDSYGYTF.

The CDR3 spells CASSSRDRDNQPQHF. CDR3 DNA: TGTGCCAGTAGTTCCCGGGACAGGGACAATCAGCCCCAGCATTTT. V gene TRBV19 combines with J gene TRBJ1-5; 9 positions match TRBD1. V gave up 5 bases and J gave up 3 bases; unmatched junction bases: 5. Germline loops: CDR1 LNHDA, CDR2 SQIVND (reference sequence). The CDR3 runs to 15 residues.

The rearrangement links TRBV10-2 to TRBJ1-5; tentative D call: TRBD1 (6 bases). V gave up 3 bases and J gave up 4 bases, with 13 bases separating them. CDR1 is WSHSY, CDR2 SAAADI, per germline. The CDR3 has 15 residues. CDR3 amino acids: CASSDRGRGNQPQHF. The CDR3, as DNA: TGCGCCAGCAGTGACCGAGGGAGGGGGAATCAGCCCCAGCATTTT.

The count of this clone is one. The chain is built from TRBV27 and TRBJ1-1; D remains unclear. Germline CDR1 MNHEY, CDR2 SMNVEV (reference sequence). Between the trimmed V and J ends, which lost 3 bases and 0 bases, there was a span of 5 bases. The CDR3 has 13 amino acids. The CDR3 here is CASSFRLNTEAFF. CDR3 bases: TGTGCCAGCAGTTTTAGATTGAACACTGAAGCTTTCTTT.